This entry features one TCR beta chain sequence. The antigen is undetermined. The authors ran a second PCR of about 6 to 11 cycles using a sample-barcoded 5' primer and a J-beta primer mix. Researchers report that a template-switch adaptor with 12 random nucleotides tagged each cDNA molecule. From the 5' RACE reads, TCRdb called clonotypes with MiXCR, one entry per CDR3 protein. This table holds approximately 600,000 distinct CDR3 sequences, under 65% found once. The CDR3 sequence is 13 residues long. The germline gives CDR1 DFQATT, CDR2 SNEGSKA (reference sequence). Between the trimmed V and J ends, which lost 0 bases and 0 bases, there was a span of 5 bases. This sample is drawn from a study of blood T cells in healthy people across ages. Study conclusions and caveats: Roughly linearly, TCR beta diversity per million T cells fell as age increased.

Researchers collected about 9.7 milliliters of peripheral blood from every single donor. Total RNA extraction produced at least 6 micrograms (per sample) for the study. The V and J genes are TRBV20-1 and TRBJ2-5; D is undetermined. This clonotype was sampled from a man aged 60 to 75 in good health. The source material was blood. The CDR3 region is CSARDGHQETQYF. As DNA, the CDR3 is TGCAGTGCTAGAGATGGCCACCAAGAGACCCAGTACTTC.